This entry lists 22 T cell receptor beta chains sequenced from one sample in a study of CD8+ T cells in alopecia areata (dated by TCRdb to about 2018). Receptor libraries were prepared by the immunoSEQ multiplex PCR assay. RNA was extracted from all samples and reverse transcribed into cDNA as template for TCR sequencing. The source is immuneACCESS, and TCRdb retained only in-frame sequences with V and J called. Part of the clones is not carried over; for the studies checked, unresolved V genes explain less than half of this, and the remainder is unexplained. In this sample the table shows around 150,000 clones, less than 75% of which occur a single time. Around 34% of the sample comes from the top ten. The sequencing sample was made of CD8+ T cells sorted from blood. The receptor source for this set is a human donor in good health.

The gene calls are TRBV29-1 and TRBJ2-2; 12 positions agree with TRBD2. This CDR3 has 14 amino acids. The J segment lost 7 bases and the V segment lost 7 bases, leaving 7 bases of the junction unmatched. CDR1 and CDR2 (germline): SQVTM, ANQGSEA. The CDR3 DNA is TGCAGCGCCCGGACTAGCGGGATTGGCGGGGAGCTGTTTTTT. This gives the protein CSARTSGIGGELFF.

The genes are TRBV30 and TRBJ1-1; TRBD1 matches 9 bases. The V gene end was trimmed by 1 base and the J gene end by 11 bases; junction bases not matched to a gene: 2. The germline V gene encodes CDR1 GTSNPN and CDR2 SVGIG (reference sequence). The CDR3 is 11 residues long. DNA of the CDR3: TGTGCCTGGAGTGGAGACAGGGGGGCTTTCTTT. It is translated as CAWSGDRGAFF.

CDR3 protein: CASSESGTSYATSTDTQYF. For the CDR3, the DNA is TGTGCCAGCAGTGAGTCGGGGACTAGCTACGCTACATCCACAGATACGCAGTATTTT. The chain joins TRBV2 to TRBJ2-3, with 9 nucleotides matching TRBD2. Germline trimming cut 3 bases from V and 2 bases from J; bases unmatched to any gene: 15. Per the germline V gene, CDR1 is SNHLY and CDR2 is FYNNEI. The CDR3 sequence is 19 residues long. The full variable domain, completed using reference TRBV2 and TRBJ2-3, is EPEVTQTPSHQVTQMGQEVILRCVPISNHLYFYWYRQILGQKVEFLVSFYNNEISEKSEIFDDQFSVERPDGSNFTLKIRSTKLEDSAMYFCASSESGTSYATSTDTQYFGPGTRLTVL.

The genes are TRBV28 and TRBJ2-5; 10 bases are shared with TRBD2. V gave up 6 bases and J gave up 2 bases; unmatched junction bases: 9. Germline loops: CDR1 MDHEN, CDR2 SYDVKM. The CDR3 length is 16 residues. CDR3 nucleotide sequence: TGTGCCAGCAGCGGACCAGCGGGAGGGATACAAGAGACCCAGTACTTC. Protein: CASSGPAGGIQETQYF.

The genes are TRBV5-6 and TRBJ2-3; 9 nucleotides align to TRBD2. V dropped 4 bases and J dropped 2; count of bases not matched to a gene: 8. The CDR3 length is 16 residues. From germline, CDR1 is SGHDT and CDR2 YYEEEE. In DNA, the CDR3 is TGTGCCAGCAGCCACGTAGCGGGAGAAACCACAGATACGCAGTATTTT. Its translation: CASSHVAGETTDTQYF.

The chain carries TRBV6-5 and TRBJ2-1, with 10 nucleotides matching TRBD2. The CDR3 covers 15 residues. The ends lost 6 bases at V and 4 bases at J; junction bases unmatched: 6. CDR1 MNHEY and CDR2 SVGAGI come from the germline V gene. The CDR3 region has the DNA TGTGCCAGCAGCACTCTAGCGGGAGTTTACAATGAGCAGTTCTTC. This encodes CASSTLAGVYNEQFF.

The J gene is TRBJ2-7, the V gene TRBV5-1; TRBD1 might be the D (5 bases). With 5 bases removed from V and 3 bases from J, the gap between germline ends came to 9 bases. CDR3 length: 12 residues. Germline V gene sequence: CDR1 SGHRS, CDR2 YFSETQ. The CDR3 sequence is CASRGRIYEQYF. The CDR3 coding sequence is TGCGCCAGCAGGGGGCGAATCTACGAGCAGTACTTC.

This clone was seen more than once but under ten times. The chain employs TRBV6-4 and TRBJ2-3, with TRBD2 as a possible D gene (5 bases). This CDR3 has 14 amino acids. CDR1 and CDR2 (germline): MRHNA, SNTAGT. Trimming removed 2 bases at V and 1 base at J, with 7 bases between. CDR3 protein: CASSDNGGTDTQYF. The DNA for the CDR3 is TGTGCCAGCAGTGACAACGGGGGCACAGATACGCAGTATTTT.

DNA of the CDR3: TGCAGCGTTAATAAGGGGGCCTACGAGCAGTACTTC. Translation gives CSVNKGAYEQYF. The V gene is TRBV29-1, the J gene TRBJ2-7, with D tentatively TRBD1 (6 bases). Looked up from germline, CDR1 is SQVTM and CDR2 is ANQGSEA. Trimming removed 5 bases from V and 2 bases from J, with 10 bases in between. CDR3 length: 12 amino acids.

V and J are TRBV9 and TRBJ2-1, with 7 bases identical to TRBD2. Germline V lookup: CDR1 SGDLS, CDR2 YYNGEE. Germline trimming cut 0 bases from V and 8 bases from J; bases unmatched to any gene: 11. The CDR3 covers 16 residues. The CDR3 region has the DNA TGTGCCAGCAGCGTAGATTCGGCGGGAGAAGGGCATGAGCAGTTCTTC. Its protein product is CASSVDSAGEGHEQFF.

This chain connects TRBV29-1 to TRBJ2-1; tentatively, D is TRBD1 or TRBD2 (5 bases each). Germline assignment: CDR1 SQVTM and CDR2 ANQGSEA. The CDR3 runs to 14 residues. Trimming cost V 7 bases and J 4 bases, with 17 bases left between them. CDR3 nucleotide sequence: TGCAGCGGTATAGTTAGGGGAGTATACAATGAGCAGTTCTTC. Residues: CSGIVRGVYNEQFF.

The chain links TRBV19 to TRBJ1-1; no reliable D call. V was cut by 8 bases and J by 6 bases, with 13 bases left in between. The CDR3 covers 12 residues. Germline CDR1 reads LNHDA; CDR2 reads SQIVND (reference sequence). CDR3 region: CASSWDNAEAFF. The CDR3 DNA is TGTGCCAGTTCCTGGGATAACGCTGAAGCTTTCTTT. Full variable domain (remainder filled in from reference TRBV19 and TRBJ1-1): DGGITQSPKYLFRKEGQNVTLSCEQNLNHDAMYWYRQDPGQGLRLIYYSQIVNDFQKGDIAEGYSVSREKKESFPLTVTSAQKNPTAFYLCASSWDNAEAFFGQGTRLTVV.

V usage is TRBV29-1 and J usage is TRBJ2-5, with TRBD2 matching 7 bases. The CDR3 runs 15 residues. Germline V lookup: CDR1 SQVTM, CDR2 ANQGSEA. V lost 0 bases to trimming and J lost 2 bases; unmatched junction nucleotides: 6. The DNA for the CDR3 is TGCAGCGTTGAAGAGACTAGCAGCAAGCAAGAGACCCAGTACTTC. It encodes CSVEETSSKQETQYF.

The chain recombines TRBV27 with TRBJ2-1; 7 nucleotides agree with TRBD2. This CDR3 has 12 amino acids. The J segment lost 8 bases and the V segment lost 4 bases, leaving 2 bases of the junction unmatched. Germline CDR1 reads MNHEY; CDR2 reads SMNVEV (reference sequence). CDR3 nucleotides: TGTGCCAGCAGTTGGGGGAGGGATGAGCAGTTCTTC. It is translated as CASSWGRDEQFF.

This clone was seen a few times. Other nucleotide sequences from this sample produce the same CDR3. The chain couples TRBV27 to TRBJ2-1; 8 bases agree with TRBD2. V was clipped by 2 bases and J by 6 bases; unmatched bases: 0. The germline V gene has CDR1 MNHEY and CDR2 SMNVEV (reference sequence). CDR3 length: 13 amino acids. CDR3 nucleotides: TGTGCCAGCAGTTTAGCGGGAGGCAATGAGCAGTTCTTC. Amino acid sequence: CASSLAGGNEQFF.

This chain links TRBV2 with TRBJ2-7, with TRBD2 identical over 9 bases. Unmatched junction bases numbered 17, after V lost 6 bases and J lost 8 bases. CDR3 length: 16 amino acids. The germline gives CDR1 SNHLY, CDR2 FYNNEI. The CDR3 spells CASSSSDSSGRRQQYF. CDR3 bases: TGTGCCAGCAGCTCGTCCGATAGTAGCGGGAGAAGGCAGCAGTACTTC.

The sample holds a few counts of this clone. The gene calls are TRBV27 and TRBJ2-7; a weak D match, TRBD1 (6 bases). Trimming took 8 bases from V and 0 from J, leaving 11 bases between them. The CDR3 covers 13 residues. CDR1 is MNHEY, CDR2 SMNVEV, per germline (reference sequence). CDR3 amino acids: CASGGYNSYEQYF. CDR3 nucleotide sequence: TGTGCCAGCGGGGGCTACAACTCCTACGAGCAGTACTTC.

The chain combines TRBV29-1 with TRBJ1-2; D is uncertain. The germline CDR1 and CDR2 sequences are SQVTM and ANQGSEA. With 2 bases removed from V and 5 bases from J, the gap between germline ends came to 12 bases. This CDR3 has 13 residues. The CDR3 loop reads CSVEFKQPYGYTF. CDR3 DNA: TGCAGCGTTGAATTCAAACAGCCGTATGGCTACACCTTC.

The chain is built from TRBV27 and TRBJ2-7; D is unresolved. The germline V and J ends were trimmed by 0 bases and 6 bases, with 9 bases remaining between them. The CDR3 covers 13 residues. Germline V CDR1 and CDR2: MNHEY, SMNVEV (reference sequence). In nucleotides, the CDR3 is TGTGCCAGCAGTTTATCCTGGGCAGTCGAGCAGTACTTC. Encoded protein: CASSLSWAVEQYF.

This CDR3 reads CASSPVSYYGYTF. DNA of the CDR3: TGTGCCAGCAGCCCCGTTTCTTACTATGGCTACACCTTC. V is TRBV14 and J is TRBJ1-2; D gene ambiguous. Trimming pared 4 bases from V and 3 bases from J, leaving 9 bases between. CDR1 and CDR2 (germline): SGHDN, FVKESK. There are 13 residues in the CDR3.

The V and J genes are TRBV4-1 and TRBJ2-7; possibly TRBD2 for D (5 bases). Deletions cut 1 base from V and 10 bases from J, with 20 bases between. The length of the CDR3 is 15 residues. Germline loops: CDR1 MGHRA, CDR2 YSYEKL. CDR3 in amino acids: CASSQAGLSPGEQYF. The CDR3 bases are TGCGCCAGCAGCCAAGCAGGACTTTCCCCCGGGGAACAGTACTTC.

V is TRBV20-1 and J is TRBJ2-7, with D unclear. CDR1 and CDR2 (germline): DFQATT, SNEGSKA (reference sequence). The V gene lost 6 bases and the J gene lost 3 bases, with 6 bases spanning the gap. CDR3 length equals 10 residues. CDR3: CSATYYEQYF. The CDR3 DNA follows: TGCAGTGCGACTTACTACGAGCAGTACTTC.